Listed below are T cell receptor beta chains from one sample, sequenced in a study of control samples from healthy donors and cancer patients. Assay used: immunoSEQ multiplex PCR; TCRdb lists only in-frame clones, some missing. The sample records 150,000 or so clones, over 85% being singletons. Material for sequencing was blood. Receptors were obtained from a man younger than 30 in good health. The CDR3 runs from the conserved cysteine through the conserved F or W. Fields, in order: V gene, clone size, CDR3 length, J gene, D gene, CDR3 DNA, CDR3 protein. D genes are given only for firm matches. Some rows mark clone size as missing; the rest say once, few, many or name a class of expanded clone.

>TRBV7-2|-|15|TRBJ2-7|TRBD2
TGTGCCAGCAGCTTAGGGGCTAGCGGGAGTTACGAGCAGTACTTC
CASSLGASGSYEQYF
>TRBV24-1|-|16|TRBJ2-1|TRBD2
TGTGCCACCAGTGATCGAGCGGGAGGAGCATACAATGAGCAGTTCTTC
CATSDRAGGAYNEQFF
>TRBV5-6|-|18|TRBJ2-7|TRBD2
TGTGCCAGCAGCTTTGGACACCCCGGGACTAGCAAATCCTACGAGCAGTACTTC
CASSFGHPGTSKSYEQYF
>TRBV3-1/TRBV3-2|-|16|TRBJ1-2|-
TGTGCCAGCAGCCAAGATGCCTCGGGCCTTAACTATGGCTACACCTTC
CASSQDASGLNYGYTF
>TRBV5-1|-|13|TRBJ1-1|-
TGCGCCAGCAGCGTCGGGGTGAACACTGAAGCTTTCTTT
CASSVGVNTEAFF
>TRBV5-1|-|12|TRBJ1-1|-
TGCGCCAGCAGCTTGTCTTTTTCTGAAGCTTTCTTT
CASSLSFSEAFF
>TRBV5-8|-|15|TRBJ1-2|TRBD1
TGTGCCAGCAGCAGGGGCCGGGACAGGATTTATGGCTACACCTTC
CASSRGRDRIYGYTF
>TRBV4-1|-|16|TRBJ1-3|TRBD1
TGCGCCAGCAGCCAAGATCAAGGGGGCACTGGAAACACCATATATTTT
CASSQDQGGTGNTIYF
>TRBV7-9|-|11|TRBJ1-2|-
TGTGCCAGCAGCTTGCTTGCTGGCTACACCTTC
CASSLLAGYTF
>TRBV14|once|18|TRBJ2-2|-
TGTGCCAGCAGCCTAACCCCACCGCGGGGATGGAACACCGGGGAGCTGTTTTTT
CASSLTPPRGWNTGELFF
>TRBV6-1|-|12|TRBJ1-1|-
TGTGCCAGCAGTGAAGGGTTTGGGTCTGCTTTCTTT
CASSEGFGSAFF
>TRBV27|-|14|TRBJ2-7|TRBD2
TGTGCCAGCAGTTTCGGTGGGGGGGTCGGCGAGCAGTACTTC
CASSFGGGVGEQYF
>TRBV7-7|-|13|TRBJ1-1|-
TGTGCTAGCAGCTTACGAAGAGGCACTGAAGCTTTCTTT
CASSLRRGTEAFF
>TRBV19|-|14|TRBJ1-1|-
TGTGCCAGTAGCTCCAGGGGCGCACACACTGAAGCTTTCTTT
CASSSRGAHTEAFF
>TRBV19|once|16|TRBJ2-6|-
TGTGCCAGTGGGCCCCAGGAGGGGACTGGGGCCAACGTCCTGACTTTC
CASGPQEGTGANVLTF
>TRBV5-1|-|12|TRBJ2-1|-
TGCGCCAGCAGCTTGGCAACCGATGAGCAGTTCTTC
CASSLATDEQFF
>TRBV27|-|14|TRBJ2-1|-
TGTGCCAGCAGTATAACCGGGACGGTCAATGAGCAGTTCTTC
CASSITGTVNEQFF
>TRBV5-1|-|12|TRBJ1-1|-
TGCGCCAGCAGCGGCGGGGTGACTGAAGCTTTCTTT
CASSGGVTEAFF